Listed here are 8 T cell receptor beta chains from one sample, sequenced in a study of cytomegalovirus exposure and HLA in healthy donors. Primers for the PCR totalled 60 Vbeta and 13 Jbeta. Libraries were prepared by immunoSEQ multiplex PCR; TCRdb keeps only in-frame clonotypes and omits some of them. The sample yields some 160,000 clones, about 72% seen once. Sequencing input: PBMCs. These TCRs come from a male donor in good health and CMV-seronegative.

This clone was seen only a few times. The chain joins TRBV6-1 to TRBJ1-5; D is ambiguous. Per germline, CDR1 MNHNS and CDR2 SASEGT. The CDR3 loop spans 18 amino acids. V lost 0 bases to trimming and J lost 0 bases, with 15 bases between them. The CDR3 DNA reads as TGTGCCAGCAGTGAAGCCGGCAGGCCGGGATATAGCAATCAGCCCCAGCATTTT. Encoded protein: CASSEAGRPGYSNQPQHF.

The gene calls are TRBV7-9 and TRBJ1-5; D is perhaps TRBD1 (6 bases). The CDR3 has 15 amino acids. The V gene's germline CDR1 is SEHNR and CDR2 FQNEAQ (reference sequence). Trimming pared 5 bases from V and 2 bases from J, leaving 13 bases between. CDR3 sequence (DNA): TGTGCCAGCAGCCAACAGGGAATGGGCAATCAGCCCCAGCATTTT. It is translated as CASSQQGMGNQPQHF.

The chain employs TRBV25-1 and TRBJ1-5; 7 bases match TRBD1. The CDR3 covers 13 residues. After removal of 8 bases from V and 2 bases from J, the junction contained 3 bases not matched to a gene. The germline V gene has CDR1 MGHDK and CDR2 SYGVNS. The CDR3 coding sequence is TGTGCCAGCGGAGGACAGGGCAATCAGCCCCAGCATTTT. This encodes CASGGQGNQPQHF.

The genes are TRBV2 and TRBJ2-3, with a weak D call TRBD2 (6 bases). CDR3 length: 16 amino acids. Germline-derived CDR1 and CDR2 are SNHLY and FYNNEI. V gave up 7 bases and J gave up 1 base, with 18 bases separating them. CDR3 region: CASTLLGGNGTDTQYF. DNA for the CDR3: TGTGCCAGCACCCTCTTGGGGGGAAATGGCACAGATACGCAGTATTTT.

The table lists this clone with a few counts. The chain carries TRBV6-6 and TRBJ1-1, with 8 bases that match TRBD1. V lost 6 bases to trimming and J lost 5 bases; unmatched junction nucleotides: 5. The CDR3 contains 13 residues. Germline V gives CDR1 MNHNY, CDR2 SVGAGI (reference sequence). As DNA, the CDR3 is TGTGCCAGCAGACCCCGACAGGGGACTGAAGCTTTCTTT. Its protein product is CASRPRQGTEAFF.

V gene TRBV5-1 combines with J gene TRBJ1-6; D ambiguous. The CDR3 sequence is 15 residues long. V dropped 2 bases and J dropped 5 bases, with 11 bases sitting between them. CDR1 is SGHRS and CDR2 is YFSETQ in the germline V gene. CDR3 DNA sequence: TGCGCCAGCAGCTTAGAGGGTAACGATAATTCACCCCTCCACTTT. Translating it yields CASSLEGNDNSPLHF.

This clone was seen a handful of times. V gene TRBV7-8 combines with J gene TRBJ2-7; 8 positions match TRBD1. Germline CDR1 and CDR2: SGHVS and FQNEAQ. With V trimmed by 5 bases and J by 2 bases, 11 bases remained unmatched. The CDR3 runs 16 residues. This CDR3 reads CASSAKPGTGTYEQYF. The CDR3 DNA is TGTGCCAGCAGCGCAAAGCCCGGGACAGGCACCTACGAGCAGTACTTC.

This clone was counted only a few times. This chain connects TRBV4-1 to TRBJ1-2, with a tentative D call TRBD1 (6 bases). CDR3 length: 15 amino acids. Germline assignment: CDR1 MGHRA and CDR2 YSYEKL. V was pared by 0 bases and J by 4 bases, with 12 bases between. The CDR3 nucleotides read TGCGCCAGCAGCCAAGACCCACAGGGCGGCTATGGCTACACCTTC. Its protein is CASSQDPQGGYGYTF.